The clone carrying this TCR beta chain was seen once. The antigen remains undetermined. The sample comes from a study of T cell responses to AZD1222 COVID-19 vaccine. Clones were sequenced by immunoSEQ multiplex PCR, and TCRdb holds only the in-frame ones, with some missing. The sample has approximately 100,000 clones, roughly 90% seen once. The CDR3 consists of 13 residues. V lost 5 bases and J lost 7, with 12 bases in between. From germline, CDR1 is LNHDA and CDR2 SQIVND (reference sequence). Study observations and caveats: Repertoires were sampled only after the peak T cell response. Distributed over spike, vaccine-associated CD4 TCRs predominated at 160-218 and 743-854. Donors were chiefly white British, with a greater number of females, and clonal diversity was perhaps underestimated. Unmutated variant regions are reportedly targeted by nearly half of spike-specific TCRs.

This TCR came from an adult in good health. This chain joins TRBV19 and TRBJ1-5; D might be TRBD1 (5 bases). The sample in question was peripheral blood, obtained on day 0 of MenACWY control vaccination. The CDR3 loop is CASSYRGNQPQHF. The CDR3 bases are TGTGCCAGTAGTTATCGGGGGAACCAGCCCCAGCATTTT.